The clone carrying this T cell receptor (beta chain) was observed a single time. This sample was taken from a study of blood T cell repertoires in COVID-19. Across the whole study: The analysed material was cDNA or gDNA that came from T cells, B-cell-depleted T cells, or PBMCs.

Repertoires were generated with immunoSEQ multiplex PCR, while TCRdb's copy carries only in-frame clones and drops some. The data show 55,000 to 70,000 clones, 60% to 85% seen once. CDR1 and CDR2 from the germline V gene are SGHKS and YYEKEE (reference sequence). V lost 3 bases and J lost 7; bases outside the gene matches: 5. The CDR3 covers 15 residues. The sequence derives from a human donor in a cohort sampled during active COVID-19. The chain joins TRBV5-5 to TRBJ2-7, with 15 bases that match TRBD2. The sequencing input was peripheral blood. CDR3 nucleotide sequence: TGTGCCAGCAGCTGGACTAGCGGGGGGGCTGGGGAGCAGTACTTC. Its protein product is CASSWTSGGAGEQYF.